The 25 T cell receptor beta chains below were found in one sample sequenced in a study of cytotoxic CD8 clonotypes in ibrutinib-treated CLL. This table comes from immunoSEQ multiplex PCR, and its TCRdb copy is limited to in-frame clones, with some not included. The sample contains about 300,000 clones, approximately 79% of which appear only once. Sequencing was performed on PBMCs, taken at disease progression, from a patient treated with ibrutinib. Receptors were obtained from a human donor with chronic lymphocytic leukemia.

Only one count was recorded for this clone. As DNA, the CDR3 is TGCGCCAGCAGCCAATTTTTCACGGGAACCTACGAGCAGTACTTC. Its translation: CASSQFFTGTYEQYF. The gene calls are TRBV4-1 and TRBJ2-7; a weak D match, TRBD2 (5 bases). The CDR3 is 15 residues long. The V gene's germline CDR1 is MGHRA and CDR2 YSYEKL. The V end lost 2 bases, the J end lost 2 bases, and 13 bases lay between the germline ends.

The rearrangement uses TRBV10-3 and TRBJ2-1; D uncertain. Per the germline V gene, CDR1 is ENHRY and CDR2 is SYGVKD. Trimming took off 4 bases at V and 5 bases at J, with 6 bases between the two ends. The CDR3 runs to 12 residues. The CDR3 reads CAISGTDNEQFF. The CDR3 DNA follows: TGTGCCATCAGTGGGACGGACAATGAGCAGTTCTTC.

The CDR3 DNA reads TGCGCCAGCAGTTTATTGTTCGGGGGACAGGGGAGCTACGAGCAGTACTTC. Translated, it gives CASSLLFGGQGSYEQYF. The chain joins TRBV5-1 to TRBJ2-7; 10 nucleotides line up with TRBD1. Per germline, CDR1 SGHRS and CDR2 YFSETQ. The junction had 14 bases not matched to a gene; V was cut back by 5 bases and J by 3 bases. CDR3 length: 17 amino acids.

J is TRBJ2-7 and V is TRBV29-1; 8 bases line up with TRBD1. The CDR3 sequence is 13 residues long. Germline-derived CDR1 and CDR2 are SQVTM and ANQGSEA. J gave up 6 bases and V 4 bases, and 8 bases lay outside the gene matches. CDR3: CSVVARGPVEQYF. The CDR3 nucleotides read TGCAGCGTTGTAGCCAGGGGGCCGGTCGAGCAGTACTTC.

This clone was picked up one time. V gene TRBV7-9 combines with J gene TRBJ1-1; 7 bases are shared with TRBD1. This CDR3 is built from 16 residues. Germline CDR1 SEHNR, CDR2 FQNEAQ (reference sequence). Trimming took 2 bases from V and 3 from J; bases not matched to a gene: 9. As DNA, the CDR3 is TGTGCCAGCAGCTTATTCTGGGGGCAGGGGGACACTGAAGCTTTCTTT. This translates into CASSLFWGQGDTEAFF.

The CDR3 DNA reads as TGTGCCAGCAGGGGATTCCCTGAGGAGACCCAGTACTTC. Translated: CASRGFPEETQYF. The chain links TRBV11-2 to TRBJ2-5; D gene unclear. Germline V gene data show CDR1 as SGHAT and CDR2 as FQNNGV. The CDR3 length is 13 residues. The V and J ends lost 6 bases and 5 bases respectively, with 13 bases between them.

The chain recombines TRBV5-1 with TRBJ2-7; 11 bases map to TRBD1. This CDR3 has 15 amino acids. The trim removed 3 bases at V and 6 bases at J, leaving 8 bases unmatched. Germline CDR1 SGHRS, CDR2 YFSETQ. This chain's CDR3 is CASSSVDRGRIEQYF. As DNA, the CDR3 is TGCGCCAGCAGCTCAGTGGACAGGGGGCGAATCGAGCAGTACTTC.

The chain has TRBV28 and TRBJ2-7; TRBD2 matches 9 bases. V was clipped by 3 bases and J by 11 bases; unmatched bases: 11. The CDR3 is 14 amino acids. Germline V gives CDR1 MDHEN, CDR2 SYDVKM. The CDR3 loop is CASSFRGLSGSEYF. CDR3 DNA: TGTGCCAGCAGTTTCCGCGGACTTAGCGGGAGCGAGTACTTC.

This chain joins TRBV29-1 and TRBJ2-1; no reliable D call. The CDR3 has 14 residues. V was pared by 6 bases and J by 4 bases, with 16 bases between. Germline assignment: CDR1 SQVTM and CDR2 ANQGSEA. Written as DNA, the CDR3 is TGCAGCGTCTCGGGTCTTCCCACATACAATGAGCAGTTCTTC. Translating gives CSVSGLPTYNEQFF.

A few counts support this clone. V usage is TRBV5-1 and J usage is TRBJ2-7; 9 bases fit TRBD1. The V and J ends lost 2 bases and 7 bases, in that order; junction bases with no gene match: 10. The V gene's germline CDR1 is SGHRS and CDR2 YFSETQ. The CDR3 consists of 15 residues. The CDR3 sequence is CASSFGTGSVKEQYF. CDR3 bases: TGCGCCAGCAGCTTCGGGACAGGGTCTGTTAAAGAGCAGTACTTC.

The chain is built from TRBV6-1 and TRBJ1-5; the D is unclear. CDR3 length: 15 residues. V was clipped by 3 bases and J by 2 bases, with 11 bases between them. The V gene's germline CDR1 is MNHNS and CDR2 SASEGT. CDR3: CASSDAGVGNQPQHF. As DNA, the CDR3 is TGTGCCAGCAGTGATGCCGGGGTGGGCAATCAGCCCCAGCATTTT.

The chain uses TRBV25-1 and TRBJ1-2; TRBD1 agrees at 7 bases. Germline assignment: CDR1 MGHDK and CDR2 SYGVNS. The CDR3 consists of 14 residues. Germline trimming cut 4 bases from V and 4 bases from J; bases unmatched to any gene: 6. The CDR3 loop is CASSAGGRAYGYTF. The CDR3 nucleotides are TGTGCCAGCAGTGCAGGGGGTAGGGCCTATGGCTACACCTTC.

The chain has TRBV6-5 and TRBJ2-7; 8 nucleotides agree with TRBD1. J was trimmed by 0 bases and V by 6 bases; bases with no gene match: 7. The CDR3 length is 15 residues. Germline V lookup: CDR1 MNHEY, CDR2 SVGAGI. The CDR3 loop reads CASREGQVFSYEQYF. CDR3 sequence (DNA): TGTGCCAGCAGAGAGGGACAGGTCTTCTCCTACGAGCAGTACTTC.

The chain combines TRBV5-1 with TRBJ1-1, with 8 nucleotides matching TRBD1. The CDR3 has 14 amino acids. Trimming took 5 bases from V and 6 from J; bases not matched to a gene: 9. Germline CDR1 SGHRS, CDR2 YFSETQ. CDR3 in DNA: TGCGCCAGCAGAATGCCTTCGACAGGGGCTGAAGCTTTCTTT. It translates to CASRMPSTGAEAFF.

As DNA, the CDR3 is TGTGCCAGCAGCTTGGCCGGCAGCAACTACGAGCAGTACTTC. As protein: CASSLAGSNYEQYF. The chain recombines TRBV5-8 with TRBJ2-7, with no clear D. The V gene's germline CDR1 is SGHTS and CDR2 YDEGEE. The CDR3 extends over 14 amino acids. Trimming removed 0 bases from V and 3 bases from J, with 10 bases in between. Based on the CDR3 plus reference TRBV5-8 and TRBJ2-7, the full variable domain is EAGVTQSPTHLIKTRGQQATLRCSPISGHTSVYWYQQALGLGLQFLLWYDEGEERNRGNFPPRFSGRQFPNYSSELNVNALELEDSALYLCASSLAGSNYEQYFGPGTRLTVT.

This sequence joins TRBV6-6 and TRBJ2-3; D assignment may be TRBD1 or TRBD2 (5 bases each). Between the trimmed V and J ends, which lost 2 bases and 4 bases, there was a span of 10 bases. CDR1 MNHNY and CDR2 SVGAGI come from the germline V gene (reference sequence). The CDR3 has 14 amino acids. Here the CDR3 DNA reads TGTGCCAGCAGTTACGACAGAGGGGCAGATACGCAGTATTTT. Translating gives CASSYDRGADTQYF.

This rearrangement joins TRBV6-1 to TRBJ2-5, with 9 bases lining up with TRBD2. The DNA end favors TRBJ2-7, so the J call may be wrong. This CDR3 comprises 13 residues. Looked up from germline, CDR1 is MNHNS and CDR2 is SASEGT. CDR3 sequence: CASRKRGAVEQYF. Written as DNA, the CDR3 is TGTGCCAGCAGAAAGCGGGGGGCCGTCGAGCAGTACTTC.

The rearrangement uses TRBV6-5 and TRBJ2-2, with 7 positions matching TRBD1. The CDR3 runs 12 residues. After removal of 4 bases from V and 10 bases from J, the junction contained 3 bases not matched to a gene. The germline gives CDR1 MNHEY, CDR2 SVGAGI. The chain's CDR3 is CASSSDRAELFF. In DNA form, the CDR3 reads TGTGCCAGCAGTTCCGACAGGGCGGAGCTGTTTTTT.

The V call is TRBV9, the J call TRBJ2-3, with D perhaps matching TRBD2 (5 bases). Germline loops: CDR1 SGDLS, CDR2 YYNGEE. The CDR3 runs 15 residues. V was trimmed by 1 base and J by 4 bases, leaving 13 bases between them. The CDR3 reads CASSVSGGGPDTQYF. The CDR3 DNA follows: TGTGCCAGCAGCGTAAGCGGAGGTGGCCCAGATACGCAGTATTTT.

The chain has TRBV6-6 and TRBJ1-1, with D uncertain. From germline, CDR1 is MNHNY and CDR2 SVGAGI (reference sequence). V lost 0 bases and J 5 bases, leaving 10 bases between the germline ends. The CDR3 has 14 residues. The CDR3 nucleotides read TGTGCCAGCAGTTACTCGCAGAAACCAACTGAAGCTTTCTTT. This encodes CASSYSQKPTEAFF.

The rearrangement uses TRBV6-5 and TRBJ2-1; D gene uncertain. The CDR3 runs 15 residues. CDR1 is MNHEY, CDR2 SVGAGI, per germline. Trimming took 3 bases from V and 0 from J, leaving 9 bases between them. The CDR3 loop is CASSYSMSSYNEQFF. For the CDR3, the DNA is TGTGCCAGCAGTTATAGCATGAGCTCCTACAATGAGCAGTTCTTC.

This clone occurred a few times. The rearrangement uses TRBV2 and TRBJ2-5; 9 nucleotides align to TRBD1. This CDR3 is 14 amino acids long. Germline V gene data show CDR1 as SNHLY and CDR2 as FYNNEI. V trimming: 8 bases; J trimming: 4 bases; junction bases outside the gene matches: 8. The CDR3 DNA follows: TGTGCCAGCGCAGGACAGGGGTATCGAGAGACCCAGTACTTC. Its translation: CASAGQGYRETQYF.

The chain couples TRBV27 to TRBJ2-7; D may be TRBD1 (6 bases). This CDR3 comprises 14 residues. The ends were cut back, 5 bases at V and 2 bases at J, with 13 bases in the middle. Germline V CDR1 and CDR2: MNHEY, SMNVEV (reference sequence). The CDR3 DNA follows: TGTGCCAGCAGTCTGGGACCAGGGGCCTACGAGCAGTACTTC. It translates to CASSLGPGAYEQYF.

The rearrangement uses TRBV4-1 and TRBJ2-7; tentatively, D is TRBD1 (5 bases). Germline V lookup: CDR1 MGHRA, CDR2 YSYEKL. V was shortened by 4 bases and J by 3 bases, with 13 bases between the two germline ends. The CDR3 has 14 residues. CDR3 sequence reads: CASSPGQAVYEQYF. The CDR3 nucleotides read TGCGCCAGCAGCCCCGGACAAGCTGTCTACGAGCAGTACTTC.

Only a few counts were recorded for this clone. The genes are TRBV9 and TRBJ2-1; D not certain. Germline V gene sequence: CDR1 SGDLS, CDR2 YYNGEE. The CDR3 runs 12 residues. Between the trimmed V and J ends, which lost 1 base and 7 bases, there was a span of 6 bases. The CDR3 sequence is CASSVSGNEQFF. As DNA, the CDR3 is TGTGCCAGCAGCGTATCCGGGAATGAGCAGTTCTTC.